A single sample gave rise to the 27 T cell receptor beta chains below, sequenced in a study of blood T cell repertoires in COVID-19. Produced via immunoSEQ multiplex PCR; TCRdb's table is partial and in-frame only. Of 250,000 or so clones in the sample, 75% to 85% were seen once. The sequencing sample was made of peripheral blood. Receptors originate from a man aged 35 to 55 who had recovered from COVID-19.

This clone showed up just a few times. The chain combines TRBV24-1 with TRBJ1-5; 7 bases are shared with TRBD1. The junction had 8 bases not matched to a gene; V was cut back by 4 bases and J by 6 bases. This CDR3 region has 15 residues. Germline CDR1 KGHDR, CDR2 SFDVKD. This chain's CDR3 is CATSEPRGPSQPQHF. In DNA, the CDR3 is TGTGCCACCAGTGAACCTAGGGGGCCTAGTCAGCCCCAGCATTTT.

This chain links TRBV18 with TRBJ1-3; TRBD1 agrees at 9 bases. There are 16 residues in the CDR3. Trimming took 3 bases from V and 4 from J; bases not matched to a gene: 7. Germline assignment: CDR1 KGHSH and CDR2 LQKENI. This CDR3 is CASSPGQGISGNTIYF. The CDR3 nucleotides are TGTGCCAGCTCACCGGGACAGGGCATCTCCGGAAACACCATATATTTT.

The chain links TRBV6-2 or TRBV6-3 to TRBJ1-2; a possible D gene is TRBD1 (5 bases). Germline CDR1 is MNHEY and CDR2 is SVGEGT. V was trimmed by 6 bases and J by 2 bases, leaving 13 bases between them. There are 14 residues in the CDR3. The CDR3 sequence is CASSPARANYGYTF. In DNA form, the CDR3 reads TGTGCCAGCAGCCCCGCCAGGGCCAACTATGGCTACACCTTC.

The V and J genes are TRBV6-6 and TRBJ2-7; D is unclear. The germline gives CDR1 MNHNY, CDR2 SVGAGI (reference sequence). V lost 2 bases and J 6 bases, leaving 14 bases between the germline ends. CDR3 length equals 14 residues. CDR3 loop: CASSYLVPALEQYF. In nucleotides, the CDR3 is TGTGCCAGCAGTTACCTCGTCCCTGCGCTCGAGCAGTACTTC.

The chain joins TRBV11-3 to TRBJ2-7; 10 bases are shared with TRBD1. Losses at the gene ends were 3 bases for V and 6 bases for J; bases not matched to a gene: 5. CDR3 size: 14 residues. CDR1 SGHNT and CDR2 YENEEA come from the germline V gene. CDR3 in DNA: TGTGCCAGCAGCTTCTCCGGGACAGGGGTCGAGCAGTACTTC. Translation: CASSFSGTGVEQYF.

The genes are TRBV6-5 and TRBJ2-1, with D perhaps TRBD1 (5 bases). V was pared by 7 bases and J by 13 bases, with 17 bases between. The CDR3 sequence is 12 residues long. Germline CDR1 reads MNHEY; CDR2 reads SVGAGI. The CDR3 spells CASNHPDRLQFF. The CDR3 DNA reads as TGTGCCAGCAACCATCCTGACAGACTCCAGTTCTTC.

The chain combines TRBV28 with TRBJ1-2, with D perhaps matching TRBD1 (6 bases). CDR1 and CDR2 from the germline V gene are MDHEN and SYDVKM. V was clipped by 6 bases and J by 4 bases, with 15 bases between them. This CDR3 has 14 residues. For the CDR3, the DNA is TGTGCCAGCAGAGACGGGACACTTTCCTATGGCTACACCTTC. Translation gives CASRDGTLSYGYTF.

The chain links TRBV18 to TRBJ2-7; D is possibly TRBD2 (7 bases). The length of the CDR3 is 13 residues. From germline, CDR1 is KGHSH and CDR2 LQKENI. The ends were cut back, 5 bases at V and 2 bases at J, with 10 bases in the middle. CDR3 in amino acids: CASSSGTPYEQYF. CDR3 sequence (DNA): TGTGCCAGCTCAAGCGGGACACCCTACGAGCAGTACTTC.

The CDR3 sequence: CASTFNPGGLETQYF. The CDR3 DNA reads as TGTGCCAGCACCTTTAATCCGGGTGGGTTAGAGACCCAGTACTTC. This sequence joins TRBV5-4 and TRBJ2-5; D is unresolved. This CDR3 is 15 amino acids long. Germline V gives CDR1 SGHNT, CDR2 YYREEE (reference sequence). V was pared by 6 bases and J by 4 bases, with 19 bases between.

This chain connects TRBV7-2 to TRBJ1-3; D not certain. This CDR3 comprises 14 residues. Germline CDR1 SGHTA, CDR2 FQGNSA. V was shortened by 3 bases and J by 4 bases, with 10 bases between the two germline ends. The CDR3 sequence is CASSFGGEGNTIYF. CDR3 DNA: TGTGCCAGCAGCTTCGGTGGGGAGGGAAACACCATATATTTT.

CDR3 in DNA: TGCGCCAGCACCGGGGAGGTTGAAGCTTTCTTT. Translation gives CASTGEVEAFF. The J gene is TRBJ1-1, the V gene TRBV5-1; D is unclear. This CDR3 is built from 11 residues. V was shortened by 6 bases and J by 7 bases, with 10 bases between the two germline ends. CDR1 and CDR2 from the germline V gene are SGHRS and YFSETQ. Combining the CDR3 with reference TRBV5-1 and TRBJ1-1 gives the whole variable domain KAGVTQTPRYLIKTRGQQVTLSCSPISGHRSVSWYQQTPGQGLQFLFEYFSETQRNKGNFPGRFSGRQFSNSRSEMNVSTLELGDSALYLCASTGEVEAFFGQGTRLTVV.

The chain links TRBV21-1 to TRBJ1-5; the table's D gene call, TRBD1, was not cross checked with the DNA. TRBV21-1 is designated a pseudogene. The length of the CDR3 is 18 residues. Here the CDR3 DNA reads TGTGCCAGCAGCAAAGAAAATCCCGGACAGGCGAGCAATCAGCCCCAGCATTTT. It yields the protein CASSKENPGQASNQPQHF.

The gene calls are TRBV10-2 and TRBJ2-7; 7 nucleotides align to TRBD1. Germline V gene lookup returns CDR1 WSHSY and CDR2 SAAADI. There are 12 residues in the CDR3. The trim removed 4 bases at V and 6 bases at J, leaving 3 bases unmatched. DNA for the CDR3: TGCGCCAGCAGTGGGTCAGGGGGCGAGCAGTACTTC. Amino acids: CASSGSGGEQYF.

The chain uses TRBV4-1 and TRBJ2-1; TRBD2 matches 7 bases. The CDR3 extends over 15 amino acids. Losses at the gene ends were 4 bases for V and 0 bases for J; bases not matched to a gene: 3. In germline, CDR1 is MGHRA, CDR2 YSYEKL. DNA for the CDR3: TGCGCCAGCAGCCCGAGCGGGAACTCCTACAATGAGCAGTTCTTC. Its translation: CASSPSGNSYNEQFF.

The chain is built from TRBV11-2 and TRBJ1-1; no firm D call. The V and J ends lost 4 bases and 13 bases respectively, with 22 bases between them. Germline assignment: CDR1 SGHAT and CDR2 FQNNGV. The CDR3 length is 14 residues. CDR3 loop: CASSSIRGPKKVFF. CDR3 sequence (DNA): TGTGCCAGCAGCTCAATCAGAGGCCCCAAGAAGGTTTTCTTT.

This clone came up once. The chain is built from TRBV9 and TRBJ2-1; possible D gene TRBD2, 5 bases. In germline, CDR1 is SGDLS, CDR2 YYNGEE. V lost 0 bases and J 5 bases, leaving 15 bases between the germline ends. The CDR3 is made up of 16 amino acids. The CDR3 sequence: CASSVEPSRSDNEQFF. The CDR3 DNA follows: TGTGCCAGCAGCGTAGAGCCTAGCCGAAGTGACAATGAGCAGTTCTTC.

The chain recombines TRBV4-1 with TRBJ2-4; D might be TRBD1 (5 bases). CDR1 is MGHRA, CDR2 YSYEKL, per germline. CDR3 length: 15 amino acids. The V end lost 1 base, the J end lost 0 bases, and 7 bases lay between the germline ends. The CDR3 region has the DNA TGCGCCAGCAGCCAAGGACAGCCAGCCAAAAACATTCAGTACTTC. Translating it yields CASSQGQPAKNIQYF.

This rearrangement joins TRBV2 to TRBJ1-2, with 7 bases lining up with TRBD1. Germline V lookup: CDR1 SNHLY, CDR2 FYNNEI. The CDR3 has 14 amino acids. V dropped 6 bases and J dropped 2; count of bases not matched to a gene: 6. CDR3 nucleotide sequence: TGTGCCAGCAGGGGGGACAGCGAGAACTATGGCTACACCTTC. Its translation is CASRGDSENYGYTF.

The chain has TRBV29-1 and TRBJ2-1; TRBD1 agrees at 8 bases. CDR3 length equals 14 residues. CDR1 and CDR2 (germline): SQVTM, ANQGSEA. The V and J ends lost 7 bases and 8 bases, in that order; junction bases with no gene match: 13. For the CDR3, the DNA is TGCAGCGCTCTCCAGGACAGGGTAAGCGATGAGCAGTTCTTC. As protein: CSALQDRVSDEQFF.

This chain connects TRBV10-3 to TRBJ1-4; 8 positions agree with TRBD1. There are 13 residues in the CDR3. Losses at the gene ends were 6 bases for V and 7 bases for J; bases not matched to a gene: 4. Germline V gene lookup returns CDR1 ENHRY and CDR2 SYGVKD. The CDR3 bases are TGTGCCATCAGGACAGGGGTGGGTGAAAAACTGTTTTTT. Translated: CAIRTGVGEKLFF.

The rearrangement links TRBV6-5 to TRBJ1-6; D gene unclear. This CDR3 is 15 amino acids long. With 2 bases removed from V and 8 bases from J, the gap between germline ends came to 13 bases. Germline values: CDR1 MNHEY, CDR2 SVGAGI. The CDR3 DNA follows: TGTGCCAGCAGTTACCGACACCCCTCCGATTCACCCCTCCACTTT. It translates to CASSYRHPSDSPLHF.

The chain's CDR3 is CASSTRPGLSEKLFF. The CDR3 DNA sequence: TGTGCCAGCAGCACCCGCCCAGGTCTTTCGGAAAAACTGTTTTTT. The chain joins TRBV5-5 to TRBJ1-4; D gene unclear. Trimming stripped 4 bases from V and 8 bases from J, with 18 bases between. The CDR3 has 15 amino acids. CDR1 is SGHKS and CDR2 is YYEKEE in the germline V gene (reference sequence). The variable domain in full, completed from reference TRBV5-5 and TRBJ1-4, reads DAGVTQSPTHLIKTRGQQVTLRCSPISGHKSVSWYQQVLGQGPQFIFQYYEKEERGRGNFPDRFSARQFPNYSSELNVNALLLGDSALYLCASSTRPGLSEKLFFGSGTQLSVL.

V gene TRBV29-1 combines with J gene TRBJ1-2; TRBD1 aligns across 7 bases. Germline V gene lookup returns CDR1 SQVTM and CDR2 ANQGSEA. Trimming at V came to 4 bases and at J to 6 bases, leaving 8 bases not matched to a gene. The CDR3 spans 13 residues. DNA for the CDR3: TGCAGCGTTGGGATGGACAGGCTTGATGGCTACACCTTC. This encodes CSVGMDRLDGYTF.

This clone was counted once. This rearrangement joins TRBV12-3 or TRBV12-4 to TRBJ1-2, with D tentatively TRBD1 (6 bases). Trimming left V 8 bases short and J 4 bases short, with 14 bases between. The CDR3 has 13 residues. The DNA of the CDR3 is TGTGCCAGCGGGGGGGGGCTGGGCTATGGCTACACCTTC. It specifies CASGGGLGYGYTF.

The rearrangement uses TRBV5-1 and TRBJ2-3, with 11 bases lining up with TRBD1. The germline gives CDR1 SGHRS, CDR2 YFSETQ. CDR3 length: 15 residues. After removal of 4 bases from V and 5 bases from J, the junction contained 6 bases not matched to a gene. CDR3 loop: CASSGGQGAIDTQYF. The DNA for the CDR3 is TGCGCCAGCAGCGGTGGACAGGGGGCAATAGATACGCAGTATTTT.

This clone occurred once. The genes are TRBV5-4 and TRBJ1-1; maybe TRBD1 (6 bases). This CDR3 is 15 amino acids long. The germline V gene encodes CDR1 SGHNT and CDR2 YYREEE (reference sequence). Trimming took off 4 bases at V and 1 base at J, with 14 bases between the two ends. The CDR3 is CASSRLDSSNTEAFF. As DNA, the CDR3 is TGTGCCAGCAGCCGATTGGACAGTTCGAACACTGAAGCTTTCTTT.

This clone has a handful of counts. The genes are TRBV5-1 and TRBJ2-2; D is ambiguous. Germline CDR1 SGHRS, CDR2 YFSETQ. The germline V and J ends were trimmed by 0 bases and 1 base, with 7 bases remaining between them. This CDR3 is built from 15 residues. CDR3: CASSLAPVNTGELFF. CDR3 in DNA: TGCGCCAGCAGCTTGGCTCCTGTGAACACCGGGGAGCTGTTTTTT.